The sequence of this TCR beta chain was determined in a study of PD-1 blockade in mismatch repair-deficient tumors. At the level of the study: All were previously treated, progressing patients with 12 mismatch repair-deficient cancer types.

Study-wide results and limits: Tumor-resident clones, often undetectable pretreatment in blood, expanded then contracted after pembrolizumab.

Measured with immunoSEQ multiplex PCR; TCRdb has only the in-frame clones, and not every one. Here the sample spans 14,000 or so clones, 84% being singletons. PCR or immunohistochemistry showed mismatch repair deficiency in every enrolled patient. Three pembrolizumab responders had their TCRs sequenced. Comment on this clone: Its antigen is undetermined.

The clonotype comes from an adult with mismatch repair-deficient cancer. The sequences come from PBMCs, collected about 15 weeks after starting pembrolizumab.

CDR3 amino acids: CASSIGQDHQETQYF. The CDR3 nucleotides read TGTGCCAGCTCAATCGGACAGGACCACCAAGAGACCCAGTACTTC. The chain joins TRBV18 to TRBJ2-5; 7 nucleotides match TRBD1. The CDR3 is made up of 15 amino acids. Germline V gene sequence: CDR1 KGHSH, CDR2 LQKENI. V dropped 5 bases and J dropped 0; count of bases not matched to a gene: 6.